This T cell receptor beta chain was observed in a study of vaccination and CD4 T cells after COVID-19 (dated by TCRdb to between 2021 and 2024). Background for the entire study: Convalescent patients had a positive SARS-CoV-2 result on nasal swab PCR, and of these patients, fewer than ten had mild disease and one had severe disease. Culture stimuli were overlapping spike peptide pools from SARS-CoV-2 and from the common cold coronaviruses HCoV-NL63, HCoV-OC43 and HCoV-229E. The spike-specific CD4+ TCR repertoire was compared before and after mRNA vaccination in approximately ten COVID-19 convalescent patients and a few infection-naive healthy vaccine recipients. Participants received two doses of either the Pfizer-BioNTech BNT162b2 vaccine (n=8) or the Moderna mRNA-1273 vaccine (n=2). The convalescent cohort included six males and four females, with two Hispanic individuals, seven Caucasians, two Asians and one multiracial person. Post-COVID blood samples from convalescent patients were collected a median of roughly 100 days after diagnosis, with a range of roughly 35 to 170 days. Control cultures received a CEFX viral epitope pool as the positive control, an HIV-1 Nef peptide pool as the negative control, or no peptide. Post-vaccine blood samples were collected a median of approximately 68 days after the second vaccine dose, ranging from roughly 14 to 241 days.

Looking up the germline V gene yields CDR1 MDHEN and CDR2 SYDVKM. The junction carries 9 bases between V and J, which are trimmed by 6 bases and 4 bases respectively. The CDR3, cysteine through phenylalanine, is 12 amino acids long. Just CDR3 DNA is preserved here, 36 bases in frame from base 1. With regard to this clonotype: What this receptor recognizes is not known. No qualities accompany the bases; no much larger clone lies one base away.

Libraries were constructed by PCR. TCR sequencing of DNA from cultured CD4+ T cells used the Oncomine TCR Beta short-read assay at the Johns Hopkins FTIC core. The QIAamp micro DNA kit was used to extract genomic DNA from the cultured CD4+ T cells. Oncomine TCR Beta libraries from cultured CD4+ T cells were pooled with unique dual indexes and sequenced on an Illumina iSeq 100. As for how the authors treated the data: Non-productive sequences were removed, and CDR3s not starting with C, not ending with F or W, or shorter than 7 amino acids were discarded. Antigen-specific clonotypes were identified using the MANAFEST web application through comparison of peptide-stimulated wells with reference and other culture wells. To be called positive, a clone needed an FDR below 0.05, an odds ratio above 5, and a productive frequency above 0.1% in at least two of three replicate wells. Clonotypes that were significantly expanded in both SARS-CoV-2 spike wells and at least one common cold coronavirus spike condition were defined as cross-reactive. CDR3 homology was assessed with Levenshtein distances (stringdist) and unrooted phylogenetic trees (ape) in R version 3.6.1. TCRdb reworked the public reads: Q25 trimming with fastp, MiXCR clone assembly, productive beta chains retained. Each CDR3 protein gets just one entry, which takes the most common genes and DNA from the rows behind it. TCRdb's processing, not the authors', yielded these V and J calls. The sample table contains tens of thousands of distinct CDR3 sequences; only one count was recorded for roughly 50% of them. 6% of the sample is in the top ten clones.

In the paper's terms, the treatment or condition label means: approximately nine-day PBMC culture with coronavirus spike peptide pools or control peptides (ViraFEST assay). The ViraFEST assay, used in the study, expanded antigen-specific T cells with peptide pools and then identified the expanded clonotypes through TCR sequencing. The convalescent patients' positive SARS-CoV-2 PCR tests were from March to December 2020, which was before the Alpha, Beta and Delta variants emerged in the United States. Each well held 1.5 million to 2.5 million PBMCs cultured with roughly 10 ug/ml peptide pools in IMDM containing 5% human AB serum and around 10 IU/ml IL-2. On days 3 and 7, half of the culture medium was replaced with fresh IL-2-containing medium. After around 10 days of culture, CD4+ T cells were isolated by negative selection with the EasySep CD4+ T cell isolation kit. Ficoll-Paque Plus gradient centrifugation was used to isolate PBMCs from whole blood, and the isolated PBMCs were then either used fresh or cryopreserved at -140C. Culture conditions were generally each tested in triplicate wells.

What the work shows at the level of the full study, not this receptor alone: Of the vaccine-specific clones in convalescent patients, 304 of 307, or nearly all, reacted only to SARS-CoV-2 spike and did not cross-react with common cold coronaviruses. The median number of SARS-CoV-2-reactive clonotypes rose from around 20 after infection to 38 after vaccination, but the change was not significant. Relatively few convalescent patients were included in the study, and early timepoints after natural infection were not analyzed. Among the post-vaccine SARS-CoV-2-reactive clones in convalescent patients, a median approximately 86% showed up only after vaccination, which suggests vaccine-specific priming.

This receptor was taken from a human donor who had recovered from COVID-19. Recombination linked TRBV28 to TRBJ1-2, with the D gene too uncertain to name. The sample comprised CD4+ T cells from blood, cultured in vitro. The DNA reads as follows: TGTGCCAGCAGCCAGGTCGGCTATGGCTACACCTTC. Its product reads: CASSQVGYGYTF.